This T cell receptor beta chain was retrieved from a study of lymphopenia after photon versus proton radiotherapy (dated by TCRdb to the late 2010s). Context from the whole study: The study compared the immunological effects of photon versus proton radiation therapy in patients with gastrointestinal tumors who developed high-grade lymphopenia. The cohort comprised approximately 21 patients with gastrointestinal tumors who received either photon or proton therapy and then developed lymphopenia. The goal of the study was to characterize the differences between the two radiation modalities in how they affect the immune system. Results the study describes overall, beyond this receptor: The authors looked at the survival association only in patients who died, and they framed better survival with proton therapy as a possibility rather than a demonstrated result. Across the cohort, a larger post-nadir drop in TCR diversity was inversely correlated with overall survival time among patients who died. During treatment, patients who received photon therapy lost naive T cells and TCR diversity and gained effector/memory populations, whereas patients who received proton therapy remained relatively stable. After the lymphocyte count nadir, photon-treated repertoires showed oligoclonal expansion, especially of CD8+ Temra cells, which drove the drop in diversity.

Taken from the germline V gene (reference sequence), the CDR1 and CDR2 loops are LNHDA and SQIVND. The V and J ends are trimmed by 1 base and 0 bases, leaving 12 bases between them. Inclusive of the bounding cysteine and phenylalanine, the CDR3 is 16 residues long. The retained sequence is limited to the CDR3, 48 bases, with the frame set at the first base. Libraries were constructed by the immunoSEQ multiplex PCR assay. Deep sequencing of rearranged TCR beta loci, alongside multiparametric flow cytometry, was used to profile T cell repertoires. TCRdb mirrors the immuneACCESS table, restricted to in-frame sequences. Some clones are absent from its copies; in checked studies, under half trace to an unresolved V gene, and the reason for the others is unknown. The table for this sample lists about 15,000 clones; 85% to 90% of them were counted only once. Approximately 10% of the sample belongs to the ten largest clones.

Worth noting for this clone: What antigen it recognizes has not been identified. No base-level quality is on record; no much larger clone is a single base apart.

The input for sequencing was peripheral blood, taken from a patient treated with proton-based radiotherapy. The chain is made from TRBV19 and TRBJ1-2; no confident D gene assignment can be made. The origin of this receptor is a man in his 70s with pancreatic cancer. The nucleotides are TGTGCCAGTAGTATAGGCAGTCTGAAAGCTAACTATGGCTACACCTTC. It encodes CASSIGSLKANYGYTF.